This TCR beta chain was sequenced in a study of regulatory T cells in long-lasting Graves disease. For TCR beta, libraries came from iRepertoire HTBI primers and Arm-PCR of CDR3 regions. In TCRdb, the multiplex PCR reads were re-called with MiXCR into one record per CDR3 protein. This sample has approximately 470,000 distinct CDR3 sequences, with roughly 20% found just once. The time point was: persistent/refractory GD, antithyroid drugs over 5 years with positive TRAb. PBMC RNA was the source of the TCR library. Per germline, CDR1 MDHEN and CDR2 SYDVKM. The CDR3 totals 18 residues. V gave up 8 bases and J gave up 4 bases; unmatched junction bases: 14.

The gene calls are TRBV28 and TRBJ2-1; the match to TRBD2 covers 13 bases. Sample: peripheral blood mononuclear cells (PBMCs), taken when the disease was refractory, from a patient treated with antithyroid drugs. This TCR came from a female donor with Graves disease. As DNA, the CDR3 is TGTGCCAGCCACCCGGGACTAGCGGGAAAGACAAGATACAATGAGCAGTTCTTC. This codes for CASHPGLAGKTRYNEQFF.